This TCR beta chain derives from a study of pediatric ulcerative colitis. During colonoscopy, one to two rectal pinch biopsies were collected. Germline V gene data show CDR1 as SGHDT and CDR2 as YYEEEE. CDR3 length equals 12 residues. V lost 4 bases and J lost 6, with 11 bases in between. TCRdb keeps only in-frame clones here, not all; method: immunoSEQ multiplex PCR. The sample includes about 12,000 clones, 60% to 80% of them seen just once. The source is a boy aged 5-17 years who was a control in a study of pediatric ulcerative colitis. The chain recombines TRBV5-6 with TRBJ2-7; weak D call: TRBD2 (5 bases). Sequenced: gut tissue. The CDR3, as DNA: TGTGCCAGCAGCATCGGAGGAGGCGAGCAGTACGTC. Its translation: CASSIGGGEQYV.